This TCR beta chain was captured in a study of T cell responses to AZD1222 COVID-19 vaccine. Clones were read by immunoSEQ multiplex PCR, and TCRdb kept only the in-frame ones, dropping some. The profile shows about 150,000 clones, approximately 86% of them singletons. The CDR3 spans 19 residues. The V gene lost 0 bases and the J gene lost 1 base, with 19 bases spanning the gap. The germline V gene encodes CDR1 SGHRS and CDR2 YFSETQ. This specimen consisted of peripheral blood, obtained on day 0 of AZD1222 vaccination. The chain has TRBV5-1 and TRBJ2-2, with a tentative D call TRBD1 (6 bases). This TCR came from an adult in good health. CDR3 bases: TGCGCCAGCAGCTTGGCCGGGACACAAGAATATAAGAACACCGGGGAGCTGTTTTTT. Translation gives CASSLAGTQEYKNTGELFF.